This T cell receptor beta chain was sequenced for a study of patients and donors after allogeneic stem cell transplantation. A single record per CDR3 protein comes from TCRdb applying MiXCR to the RT-PCR reads. The sample holds 150,000 to 200,000 distinct CDR3 sequences, approximately 31% seen once. The sample consisted of blood, either unsorted or a sorted T cell fraction (not recorded which). The source of this sequence is a human donor who was either an allogeneic HSCT recipient or a stem cell or donor lymphocyte infusion donor (not recorded which). It is not recorded whose cells these are; they may come from a transplant donor.

The CDR3 region is CSARVPATTGELFF. CDR3 in DNA: TGCAGTGCTAGAGTTCCCGCGACCACCGGGGAGCTGTTTTTT. The V call is TRBV20-1, the J call TRBJ2-2, with D unclear. The CDR3 totals 14 residues. Deletions cut 1 base from V and 4 bases from J, with 10 bases between. Germline V CDR1 and CDR2: DFQATT, SNEGSKA (reference sequence).